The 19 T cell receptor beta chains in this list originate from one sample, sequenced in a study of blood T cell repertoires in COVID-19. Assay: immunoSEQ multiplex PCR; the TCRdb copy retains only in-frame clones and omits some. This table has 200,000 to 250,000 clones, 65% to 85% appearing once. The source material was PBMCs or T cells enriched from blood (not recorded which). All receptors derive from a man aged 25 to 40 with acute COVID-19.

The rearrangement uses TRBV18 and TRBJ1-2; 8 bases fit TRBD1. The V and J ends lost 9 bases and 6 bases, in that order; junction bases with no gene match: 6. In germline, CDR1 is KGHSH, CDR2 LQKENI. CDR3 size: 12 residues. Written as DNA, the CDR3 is TGTGCCAGTCGACAGGGGACAGATGGCTACACCTTC. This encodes CASRQGTDGYTF.

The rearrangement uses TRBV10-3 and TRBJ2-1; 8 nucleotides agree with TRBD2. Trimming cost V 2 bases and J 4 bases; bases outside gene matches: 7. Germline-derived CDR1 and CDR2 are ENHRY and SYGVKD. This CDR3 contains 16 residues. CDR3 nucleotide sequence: TGTGCCATCAGTGAGGGTCGGGGGGGACTATACAATGAGCAGTTCTTC. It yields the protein CAISEGRGGLYNEQFF.

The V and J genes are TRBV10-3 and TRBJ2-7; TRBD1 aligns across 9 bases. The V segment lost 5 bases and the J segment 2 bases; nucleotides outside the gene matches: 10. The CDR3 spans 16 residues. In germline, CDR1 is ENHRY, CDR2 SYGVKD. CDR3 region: CAISSGTGLGTYEQYF. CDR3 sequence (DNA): TGTGCCATCAGTTCCGGGACAGGGCTTGGAACCTACGAGCAGTACTTC.

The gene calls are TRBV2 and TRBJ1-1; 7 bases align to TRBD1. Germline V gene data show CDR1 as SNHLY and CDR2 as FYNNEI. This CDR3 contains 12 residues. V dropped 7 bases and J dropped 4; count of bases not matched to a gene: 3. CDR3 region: CASKGAGTEAFF. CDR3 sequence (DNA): TGTGCCAGCAAGGGGGCCGGCACTGAAGCTTTCTTT.

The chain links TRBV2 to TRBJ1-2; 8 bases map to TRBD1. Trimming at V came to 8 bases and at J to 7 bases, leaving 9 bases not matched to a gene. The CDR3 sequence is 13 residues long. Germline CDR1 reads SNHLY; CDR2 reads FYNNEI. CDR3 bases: TGTGCCAGCGGGGCGGGAGGGACAGGTGGCTACACCTTC. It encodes CASGAGGTGGYTF.

The CDR3 DNA is TGCGCCAGCAGTGAGTGGGGACAGAATCTCTATAATTCACCCCTCCACTTT. It encodes CASSEWGQNLYNSPLHF. The V and J genes are TRBV10-2 and TRBJ1-6; 7 bases line up with TRBD1. Germline V CDR1 and CDR2: WSHSY, SAAADI. The V and J ends lost 1 base and 3 bases, in that order; junction bases with no gene match: 6. The CDR3 is 17 residues long.

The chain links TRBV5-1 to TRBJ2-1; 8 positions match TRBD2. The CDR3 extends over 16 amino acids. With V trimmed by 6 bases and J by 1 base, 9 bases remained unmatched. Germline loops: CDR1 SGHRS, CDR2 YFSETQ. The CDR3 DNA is TGCGCCAGCAAGGAAAACCCGGGGGGGTCCTACAATGAGCAGTTCTTC. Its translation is CASKENPGGSYNEQFF.

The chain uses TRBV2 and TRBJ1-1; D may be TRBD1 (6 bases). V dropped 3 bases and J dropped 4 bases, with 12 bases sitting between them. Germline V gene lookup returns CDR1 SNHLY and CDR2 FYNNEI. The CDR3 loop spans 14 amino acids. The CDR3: CASSDFRGSTEAFF. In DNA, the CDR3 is TGTGCCAGCAGTGATTTCAGGGGAAGCACTGAAGCTTTCTTT.

The CDR3 bases are TGCGCCAGCAGCCGCTCGGGACAGGGAGGGATCTACGAGCAGTACTTC. Translated: CASSRSGQGGIYEQYF. The chain is built from TRBV4-1 and TRBJ2-7; TRBD1 matches at 9 bases. CDR1 and CDR2 from the germline V gene are MGHRA and YSYEKL. V lost 4 bases, J lost 3 bases, and 10 bases stayed unmatched. The CDR3 covers 16 residues.

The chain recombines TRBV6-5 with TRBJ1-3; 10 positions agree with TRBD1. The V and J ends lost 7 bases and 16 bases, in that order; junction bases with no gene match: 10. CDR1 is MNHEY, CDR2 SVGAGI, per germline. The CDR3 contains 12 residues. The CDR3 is CASIVGAGQGYF. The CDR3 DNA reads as TGTGCCAGCATCGTGGGGGCGGGACAGGGGTATTTT.

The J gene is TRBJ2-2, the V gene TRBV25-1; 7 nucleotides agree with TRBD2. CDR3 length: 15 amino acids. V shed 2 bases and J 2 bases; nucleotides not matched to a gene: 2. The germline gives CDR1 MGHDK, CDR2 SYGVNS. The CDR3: CASSEGGENTGELFF. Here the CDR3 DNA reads TGTGCCAGCAGTGAAGGGGGGGAAAACACCGGGGAGCTGTTTTTT.

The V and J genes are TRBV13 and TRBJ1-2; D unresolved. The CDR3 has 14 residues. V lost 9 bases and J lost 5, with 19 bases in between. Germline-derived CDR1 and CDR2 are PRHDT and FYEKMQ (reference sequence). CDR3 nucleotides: TGTGCCAGTAACCGCGGGCGAGCTGGATATGGCTACACCTTC. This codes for CASNRGRAGYGYTF.

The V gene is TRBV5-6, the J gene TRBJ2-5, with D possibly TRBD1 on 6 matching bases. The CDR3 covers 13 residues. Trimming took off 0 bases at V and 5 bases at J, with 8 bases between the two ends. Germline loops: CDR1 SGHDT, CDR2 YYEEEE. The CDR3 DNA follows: TGTGCCAGCAGCTTGGGGACAGAGGAGACCCAGTACTTC. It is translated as CASSLGTEETQYF.

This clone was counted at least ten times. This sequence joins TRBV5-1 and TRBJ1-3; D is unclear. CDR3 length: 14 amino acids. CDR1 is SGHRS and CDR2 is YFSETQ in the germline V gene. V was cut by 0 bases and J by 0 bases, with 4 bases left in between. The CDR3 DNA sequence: TGCGCCAGCAGCTTGGACAGCTCTGGAAACACCATATATTTT. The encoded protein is CASSLDSSGNTIYF.

The CDR3 here is CASRAGQGSYGYTF. In DNA form, the CDR3 reads TGTGCCAGCAGGGCGGGACAGGGGAGCTATGGCTACACCTTC. The V call is TRBV6-4, the J call TRBJ1-2; TRBD1 aligns across 10 bases. The trim removed 6 bases at V and 4 bases at J, leaving 5 bases unmatched. The germline gives CDR1 MRHNA, CDR2 SNTAGT. The CDR3 extends over 14 amino acids.

The CDR3 nucleotides are TGTGCCAGCCGGCGGGGGAATGGGTCTGGGGCCAACGTCCTGACTTTC. Residues: CASRRGNGSGANVLTF. The chain combines TRBV5-4 with TRBJ2-6, with TRBD2 matching 7 bases. The CDR3 consists of 16 residues. V lost 7 bases, J lost 1 base, and 8 bases stayed unmatched. Germline values: CDR1 SGHNT, CDR2 YYREEE (reference sequence).

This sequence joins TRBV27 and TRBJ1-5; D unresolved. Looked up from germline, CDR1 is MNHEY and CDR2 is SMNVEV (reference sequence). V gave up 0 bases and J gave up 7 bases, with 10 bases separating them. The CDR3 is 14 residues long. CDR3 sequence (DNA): TGTGCCAGCAGTTTATCGAGTATTTCACAGCCCCAGCATTTT. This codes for CASSLSSISQPQHF.

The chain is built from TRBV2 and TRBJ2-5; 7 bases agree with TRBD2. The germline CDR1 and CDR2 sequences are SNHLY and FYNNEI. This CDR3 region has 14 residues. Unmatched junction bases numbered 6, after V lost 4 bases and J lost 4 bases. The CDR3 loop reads CASSALGGRETQYF. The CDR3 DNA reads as TGTGCCAGCAGTGCCTTGGGGGGGAGAGAGACCCAGTACTTC.

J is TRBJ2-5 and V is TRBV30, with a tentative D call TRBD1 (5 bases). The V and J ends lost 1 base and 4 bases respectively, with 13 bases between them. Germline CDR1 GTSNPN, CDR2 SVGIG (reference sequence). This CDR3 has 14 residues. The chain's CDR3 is CAWSGYQGAETQYF. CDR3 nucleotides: TGTGCCTGGAGTGGGTATCAGGGTGCAGAGACCCAGTACTTC.